The rows below give T cell receptor beta chains drawn from one sample of a study of blood T cell repertoires in COVID-19. Data came from immunoSEQ multiplex PCR; TCRdb stores just in-frame clones and leaves some out. The sample lists approximately 210,000 clones, under 85% occurring once. Material for sequencing was peripheral blood. The receptors come from a woman older than 75 with COVID-19, enrolled during active disease. Each CDR3 is given without its conserved first and last residue. D genes are given only for firm matches.

J: TRBJ1-4
D: TRBD1
V: TRBV2
CDR3: ASSPLQGTNEKLF

J: NA
D: TRBD2
V: TRBV10-1
CDR3: ASSESIAGEQY

J: TRBJ2-1
D: NA
V: TRBV5-4
CDR3: ASSYDRAPYNEQF

J: TRBJ1-2
D: NA
V: TRBV2
CDR3: ASSEISYYGYT

J: TRBJ1-1
D: NA
V: TRBV3-1/TRBV3-2
CDR3: ASSHQGWQTEAF

J: TRBJ1-3
D: NA
V: TRBV16
CDR3: ASSQRTPRGNTIY

J: TRBJ1-6
D: NA
V: TRBV3-1/TRBV3-2
CDR3: ASSQVSGAYNSPLH

J: TRBJ2-5
D: TRBD2
V: TRBV5-4
CDR3: ASSLVGASGETQY

J: TRBJ2-1
D: TRBD2
V: TRBV5-1
CDR3: ASSPGTSGVYNEQF

J: TRBJ1-6
D: NA
V: TRBV19
CDR3: ASNDRGNSPLH

J: TRBJ1-1
D: TRBD1
V: TRBV28
CDR3: ASSLGWQGAGNTEAF

J: TRBJ2-7
D: TRBD2
V: TRBV28
CDR3: ASSPTSGITYEQY

J: TRBJ1-3
D: TRBD1
V: TRBV9
CDR3: ASSVAAGGSGNTIY

J: TRBJ1-3
D: NA
V: TRBV6-5
CDR3: ASSYNPADTIY

J: TRBJ1-2
D: NA
V: TRBV5-6
CDR3: ASSLGRDSYGYT

J: TRBJ2-7
D: NA
V: TRBV2
CDR3: ASRDLGAFYEQY

J: TRBJ1-2
D: TRBD1
V: TRBV7-2
CDR3: ASSLAQRGHGYT

J: TRBJ1-1
D: TRBD1
V: TRBV7-2
CDR3: ASSPRGQGGRTEAF

J: TRBJ2-3
D: TRBD2
V: TRBV5-1
CDR3: ASSLDSGGSTDTQY

J: TRBJ1-2
D: TRBD1
V: TRBV6-5
CDR3: ASTAGQNYGYT

J: TRBJ2-1
D: NA
V: TRBV19
CDR3: ASTVQF

J: TRBJ1-2
D: TRBD1
V: TRBV5-6
CDR3: ASSLRQGSNYGYT

J: TRBJ1-5
D: NA
V: TRBV21-1
CDR3: ASSKYRPARGGLGNQPQH

J: TRBJ2-5
D: TRBD1
V: TRBV9
CDR3: ASSPRDRGGGETQY

J: TRBJ1-2
D: TRBD1
V: TRBV11-2
CDR3: ASSLGQGPYYGYT

J: TRBJ1-5
D: TRBD1
V: TRBV7-2
CDR3: ASSLRPGGGQPQH

J: TRBJ1-2
D: NA
V: TRBV12-3/TRBV12-4
CDR3: ASSLKRNYGYT

J: TRBJ2-7
D: TRBD1
V: TRBV2
CDR3: ASSGAAGGEQY

J: TRBJ1-1
D: TRBD1
V: TRBV5-4
CDR3: ASSNRDREAF

J: TRBJ1-5
D: NA
V: TRBV19
CDR3: ASSIPGGGKPQH

J: TRBJ1-2
D: NA
V: TRBV6-5
CDR3: ASSPTGYGYT

J: TRBJ2-7
D: TRBD1
V: TRBV6-5
CDR3: ASSLDRGRAHEQY

J: TRBJ1-1
D: NA
V: TRBV28
CDR3: ASSSREAHTEAF

J: TRBJ1-1
D: NA
V: TRBV18
CDR3: ASSPREDSGGAF

J: TRBJ2-2
D: TRBD1
V: TRBV5-4
CDR3: ASSRRDRGLSGELF

J: TRBJ2-1
D: NA
V: TRBV29-1
CDR3: SVQDSVYEQF

J: TRBJ1-3
D: TRBD1
V: TRBV4-1
CDR3: ASSQDRAGNTIY

J: TRBJ2-3
D: NA
V: TRBV28
CDR3: ASSLWAVDTQY

J: TRBJ2-7
D: TRBD1
V: TRBV3-1/TRBV3-2
CDR3: ASSRPGTGRSYEQY

J: TRBJ2-2
D: NA
V: TRBV18
CDR3: ASSSNEGSTGELF

J: TRBJ2-2
D: NA
V: TRBV18
CDR3: ASSNSQNTGELF

J: TRBJ2-1
D: NA
V: TRBV2
CDR3: ASSDDFLSYNEQF

J: TRBJ2-3
D: NA
V: TRBV7-9
CDR3: ASSLWAGTTDTQY

J: TRBJ1-1
D: NA
V: TRBV6-5
CDR3: ASSRGGNTEAF

J: TRBJ1-1
D: NA
V: TRBV3-1/TRBV3-2
CDR3: ASSQVGANTEAF